A single sample is the source of the 12 T cell receptor beta chains below, sequenced in a study of control samples from healthy donors and cancer patients (dated by TCRdb to the early 2020s). Library generation was performed with the immunoSEQ multiplex PCR assay. In TCRdb, the immuneACCESS table is reduced to in-frame sequences with V and J assigned. These tables do not hold every clone; where another copy was compared, an unresolved V gene accounts for under half, and the others remain unexplained. The table for this sample lists about 40,000 clones; 92% of them were counted only once. The top ten clonotypes cover around 4% of the sample. The sequencing sample was made of blood. These receptors were obtained from a woman between 50 and 59 years old in good health.

The V gene is TRBV27, the J gene TRBJ1-1; 8 bases agree with TRBD1. CDR3 length: 16 amino acids. Per the germline V gene, CDR1 is MNHEY and CDR2 is SMNVEV (reference sequence). The V segment lost 8 bases and the J segment 2 bases; nucleotides outside the gene matches: 13. The CDR3 region is CASSLARGQVNTEAFF. The CDR3 DNA follows: TGTGCCAGCTCCCTCGCGAGGGGACAGGTTAACACTGAAGCTTTCTTT.

The chain is built from TRBV7-9 and TRBJ2-1, with D uncertain. Germline CDR1 is SEHNR and CDR2 is FQNEAQ (reference sequence). The CDR3 consists of 12 residues. V was trimmed by 5 bases and J by 6 bases, leaving 8 bases between them. The CDR3 region has the DNA TGTGCCAGCAGCGGCAGCTTCAATGAGCAGTTCTTC. Residues: CASSGSFNEQFF.

This clone showed up just once. This rearrangement joins TRBV6-7 to TRBJ1-5; 7 nucleotides align to TRBD1. TRBV6-7 is flagged as an ORF with uncertain function. The CDR3 contains 18 residues. V lost 1 base, J lost 0 bases, and 9 bases stayed unmatched. DNA for the CDR3: TGTGCCAGCAGTTACTGGACAGGACTTAAGGATAGCAATCAGCCCCAGCATTTT. As protein: CASSYWTGLKDSNQPQHF.

The chain links TRBV28 to TRBJ1-2; D gene ambiguous. Trimming pared 8 bases from V and 3 bases from J, leaving 22 bases between. There are 16 residues in the CDR3. From germline, CDR1 is MDHEN and CDR2 SYDVKM. Here the CDR3 reads CASHGTVSPWDYGYTF. CDR3 sequence (DNA): TGTGCCAGCCACGGAACGGTCTCGCCCTGGGACTATGGCTACACCTTC.

About this clone: Germline and junction disagree at one end, which may indicate a read error. Other DNA sequences from this sample encode an identical CDR3 as well. This sequence joins TRBV3-1 (or the pseudogene TRBV3-2) and TRBJ2-2; D ambiguous. The CDR3 is 13 amino acids. The germline CDR1 and CDR2 sequences are LGHDT and YNNKEL (reference sequence). The CDR3 is CASSQVYFGELFF. DNA for the CDR3: TGTGCCAGCAGTCAAGTCTACTTCGGAGAGCTGTTTTTT.

This clone was seen once. The rearrangement links TRBV2 to TRBJ1-1, with 7 bases lining up with TRBD1. V lost 6 bases and J lost 4; bases outside the gene matches: 8. This CDR3 spans 14 amino acids. The germline V gene has CDR1 SNHLY and CDR2 FYNNEI. As DNA, the CDR3 is TGTGCCAGCAGAAGACAGGGCCGCCTCACTGAAGCTTTCTTT. Its protein product is CASRRQGRLTEAFF. Filled out from reference TRBV2 and TRBJ1-1, the complete variable domain reads EPEVTQTPSHQVTQMGQEVILRCVPISNHLYFYWYRQILGQKVEFLVSFYNNEISEKSEIFDDQFSVERPDGSNFTLKIRSTKLEDSAMYFCASRRQGRLTEAFFGQGTRLTVV.

This chain joins TRBV19 and TRBJ1-5; 7 bases align to TRBD1. This CDR3 has 15 residues. J gave up 9 bases and V 5 bases, and 13 bases lay outside the gene matches. CDR1 is LNHDA, CDR2 SQIVND, per germline (reference sequence). The CDR3 loop is CASSFQGQAFRPQHF. The CDR3 DNA sequence: TGTGCCAGTAGTTTTCAAGGACAGGCCTTTAGGCCCCAGCATTTT.

The rearrangement joins TRBV4-3 to TRBJ1-1; 7 nucleotides align to TRBD1. Germline V CDR1 and CDR2: LGHNA, YSLEER. This CDR3 has 15 amino acids. Trimming cost V 0 bases and J 5 bases; bases outside gene matches: 6. CDR3 loop: CASSQDGQGGTEAFF. CDR3 coding DNA: TGCGCCAGCAGCCAAGATGGGCAGGGGGGGACTGAAGCTTTCTTT.

The chain combines TRBV2 with TRBJ1-6, with 8 positions matching TRBD1. CDR1 and CDR2 (germline): SNHLY, FYNNEI. The CDR3 runs to 13 residues. The junction had 7 bases not matched to a gene; V was cut back by 7 bases and J by 11 bases. CDR3 loop: CASITDRETPLHF. The CDR3 coding sequence is TGTGCCAGCATAACGGACAGGGAGACACCCCTCCACTTT.

This chain links TRBV9 with TRBJ2-7, with TRBD2 identical over 11 bases. CDR3 size: 16 residues. Germline V gives CDR1 SGDLS, CDR2 YYNGEE. With V trimmed by 0 bases and J by 4 bases, 6 bases remained unmatched. The CDR3 coding sequence is TGTGCCAGCAGCGTAGGAAGTAGCGGGGGGGCGTACGAGCAGTACTTC. This translates into CASSVGSSGGAYEQYF.

The chain has TRBV7-2 and TRBJ1-1; perhaps TRBD1 as D (5 bases). CDR1 and CDR2 (germline): SGHTA, FQGNSA. V shed 3 bases and J shed 2 bases, with 13 bases lying between them. CDR3 length: 15 amino acids. CDR3 in amino acids: CASSFGGGRNTEAFF. DNA of the CDR3: TGTGCCAGCAGCTTCGGGGGGGGTAGAAACACTGAAGCTTTCTTT. Variable domain in full (rest from reference TRBV7-2 and TRBJ1-1): GAGVSQSPSNKVTEKGKDVELRCDPISGHTALYWYRQSLGQGLEFLIYFQGNSAPDKSGLPSDRFSAERTGGSVSTLTIQRTQQEDSAVYLCASSFGGGRNTEAFFGQGTRLTVV.

This clone was picked up a small number of times. V is TRBV7-6 and J is TRBJ2-3; possibly TRBD2 for D (6 bases). This CDR3 is built from 17 residues. Germline-derived CDR1 and CDR2 are SGHVS and FNYEAQ. The V and J ends lost 4 bases and 0 bases respectively, with 17 bases between them. The CDR3 coding sequence is TGTGCCAGCAGCTCCCTCGGGGGTAGGGTGAGCACAGATACGCAGTATTTT. This encodes CASSSLGGRVSTDTQYF.